Below, one T cell receptor (beta chain) is given with its context. CDR3 length equals 15 residues. J was trimmed by 3 bases and V by 3 bases; bases with no gene match: 4. Germline CDR1 reads SSHAT; CDR2 reads FNYEAQ (reference sequence). Authors' analysis steps: For nucleated cells, counts were estimated from reference gene primer amplification. Libraries were prepared by immunoSEQ multiplex PCR; TCRdb keeps only in-frame clonotypes and omits some of them. D and trimming come from the DNA, and the V and J calls and clone size come from that table. This repertoire shows around 130,000 clones, approximately 86% found once; its top ten account for around 18%. These data are taken from a study of blood T cell repertoires in COVID-19. As for the study in general: Researchers got acute and convalescent COVID-19 samples from the United States, Italy and Spain. Sources were T cells, B-cell-depleted T cells, or PBMCs; the material itself was cDNA or gDNA.

The source is a woman aged 50 to 65 who had recovered from COVID-19. V gene TRBV7-7 combines with J gene TRBJ2-5, with 10 bases identical to TRBD2. Sequencing was done on a sample of peripheral blood. For the CDR3, the DNA is TGTGCCAGCAGCTTTGGACTAGCGGACGAAGAGACCCAGTACTTC. This codes for CASSFGLADEETQYF.